The 3 T cell receptor beta chains below come from one sample, sequenced in a study of OX40 agonist ivuxolimab in advanced cancers. Library preparation used the immunoSEQ multiplex PCR assay. TCRdb obtained this table from immuneACCESS and retained in-frame rearrangements with V and J assigned. These tables miss some clones; where compared with another copy, unresolved V genes account for less than half of the shortfall, and the remainder is unexplained. Across this sample there are tens of thousands of clones, with approximately 84% seen only once. The ten largest clones represent 12% to 15% of the sample. Specimen: CD4+ or CD8+ T cells sorted from blood, collected in a trial of the OX40 agonist ivuxolimab. The source of these receptors is an adult with an advanced solid tumor such as melanoma, head and neck, liver or kidney cancer.

The V gene is TRBV6-6, the J gene TRBJ1-5; D might be TRBD1 (5 bases). The germline CDR1 and CDR2 sequences are MNHNY and SVGAGI (reference sequence). V lost 2 bases and J 6 bases, leaving 11 bases between the germline ends. The CDR3 runs to 14 residues. CDR3 sequence reads: CASSYVGVGQPQHF. In nucleotides, the CDR3 is TGTGCCAGCAGTTACGTAGGGGTGGGTCAGCCCCAGCATTTT.

The rearrangement uses TRBV10-3 and TRBJ2-1, with TRBD2 matching 7 bases. V shed 10 bases and J 3 bases; nucleotides not matched to a gene: 15. This CDR3 has 16 residues. Germline V gives CDR1 ENHRY, CDR2 SYGVKD. The CDR3 loop reads CATRDYPGAFYNEQFF. CDR3 nucleotide sequence: TGTGCCACCCGGGACTACCCAGGAGCCTTCTACAATGAGCAGTTCTTC.

This chain joins TRBV27 and TRBJ2-3; the D gene could be TRBD1 or TRBD2 (7 bases each). CDR1 is MNHEY, CDR2 SMNVEV, per germline (reference sequence). Deletions cut 0 bases from V and 4 bases from J, with 17 bases between. The CDR3 runs to 17 residues. This CDR3 reads CASSLSRVRGRADTQYF. CDR3 in DNA: TGTGCCAGCAGTTTATCGAGGGTCAGGGGGAGGGCAGATACGCAGTATTTT.